The entry below describes one TCR beta chain. Clones were sequenced by immunoSEQ multiplex PCR, and TCRdb holds only the in-frame ones, with some missing. The table includes about 150,000 clones, roughly 94% detected once. The CDR3 extends over 15 amino acids. From germline, CDR1 is SGHTA and CDR2 FQGNSA. V lost 2 bases, J lost 0 bases, and 8 bases lay in between. This sample was taken from a study of control samples from healthy donors and cancer patients. The V gene is TRBV7-2, the J gene TRBJ1-3; D perhaps matches TRBD1 (5 bases). Source material: blood. The clonotype comes from a woman between 35 and 50 years old in good health. Here the CDR3 DNA reads TGTGCCAGCAGCTTACGGGGGAGCTCTGGAAACACCATATATTTT. This translates into CASSLRGSSGNTIYF. The full variable domain, its missing parts supplied by reference TRBV7-2 and TRBJ1-3, is GAGVSQSPSNKVTEKGKDVELRCDPISGHTALYWYRQSLGQGLEFLIYFQGNSAPDKSGLPSDRFSAERTGGSVSTLTIQRTQQEDSAVYLCASSLRGSSGNTIYFGEGSWLTVV.